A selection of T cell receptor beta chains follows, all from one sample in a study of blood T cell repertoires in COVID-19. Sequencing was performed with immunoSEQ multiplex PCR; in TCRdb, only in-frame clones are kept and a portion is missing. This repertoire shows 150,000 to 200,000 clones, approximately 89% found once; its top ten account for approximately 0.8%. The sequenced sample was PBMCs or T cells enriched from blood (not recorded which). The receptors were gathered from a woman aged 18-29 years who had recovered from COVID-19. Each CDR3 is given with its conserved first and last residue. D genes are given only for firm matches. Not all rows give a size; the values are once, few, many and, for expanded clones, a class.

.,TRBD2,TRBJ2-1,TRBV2,CASATGTRGGEQFF,TGTGCCAGCGCTACTGGGACCCGGGGGGGTGAGCAGTTCTTC
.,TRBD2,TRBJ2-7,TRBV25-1,CASSKRERSYEQYF,TGTGCCAGCAGTAAGCGGGAACGGTCCTACGAGCAGTACTTC
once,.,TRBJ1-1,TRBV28,CASSQGGGNTEAFF,TGTGCCAGCAGTCAAGGGGGGGGGAACACTGAAGCTTTCTTT
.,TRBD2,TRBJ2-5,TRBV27,CASSFWGGETQYF,TGTGCCAGCAGTTTTTGGGGGGGAGAGACCCAGTACTTC
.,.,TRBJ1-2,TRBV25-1,CASSVVGGGGYTF,TGTGCCAGCAGTGTTGTTGGGGGAGGTGGCTACACCTTC
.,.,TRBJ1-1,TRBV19,CASSIRQDTEAFF,TGTGCCAGTAGTATCCGACAGGACACTGAAGCTTTCTTT
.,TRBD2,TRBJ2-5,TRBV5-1,CASSVSGRGLETQYF,TGCGCCAGCAGCGTTAGCGGGAGAGGGCTGGAGACCCAGTACTTC
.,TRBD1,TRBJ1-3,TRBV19,CASSTGGGGNTIYF,TGTGCCAGTAGCACAGGGGGTGGTGGAAACACCATATATTTT
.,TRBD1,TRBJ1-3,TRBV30,CACGPGQLSGNTIYF,TGTGCCTGCGGACCGGGACAGCTCTCTGGAAACACCATATATTTT
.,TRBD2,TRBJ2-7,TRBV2,CASSVHTSGSADEQYF,TGTGCCAGCAGTGTTCATACTAGCGGGAGTGCCGACGAGCAGTACTTC
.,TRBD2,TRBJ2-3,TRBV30,CAWNGGSADTQYF,TGTGCCTGGAACGGCGGGAGCGCAGATACGCAGTATTTT